This is a list of T cell receptor beta chains from one sample in a study of blood T cell repertoires in COVID-19. Assay used: immunoSEQ multiplex PCR; TCRdb lists only in-frame clones, some missing. Of some 49,000 clones listed, approximately 83% were seen once; the top ten hold roughly 10%. Source material: peripheral blood. The receptors shown here come from a human donor in a cohort sampled during active COVID-19. Each CDR3 is given with its conserved first and last residue. D genes are given only for firm matches. Where a row states a size, it is once, few, many or the class of an expanded clone; other rows omit it.

>TRBJ1-2|-|TRBV2|13|-
TGTGCCAGCAGCCCCCCATCAAACTATGGCTACACCTTC
CASSPPSNYGYTF
>TRBJ2-1|-|TRBV4-1|17|TRBD2
TGCGCCAGCAGCCAATTTAGCGGGAGGGCCGGAAACAATGAGCAGTTCTTC
CASSQFSGRAGNNEQFF
>TRBJ2-1|-|TRBV7-2|16|-
TGTGCCAGCAGCTTAGTGGGGACATCATCCTACAATGAGCAGTTCTTC
CASSLVGTSSYNEQFF
>TRBJ1-1|-|TRBV6-5|15|-
TGTGCCAGCAGTTACCAGCGGGGACGGTACACTGAAGCTTTCTTT
CASSYQRGRYTEAFF
>TRBJ2-1|-|TRBV5-5|16|TRBD1
TGTGCCAGCAGACACACAGGGGGCGCCTTCTACAATGAGCAGTTCTTC
CASRHTGGAFYNEQFF
>TRBJ1-4|-|TRBV15|15|TRBD1
TGTGCCACCAGCCGGATACAGGGGGCGCGAGAAAAACTGTTTTTT
CATSRIQGAREKLFF
>TRBJ2-2|-|TRBV9|19|TRBD1
TGTGCCAGCAGCGACGCCCCAGGGGGCTACGGGTTGGGCACCGGGGAGCTGTTTTTT
CASSDAPGGYGLGTGELFF
>TRBJ1-5|-|TRBV27|17|TRBD1
TGTGCCAGCAGTTCAACCCCCTTGGGACAGGGGGGTCAGCCCCAGCATTTT
CASSSTPLGQGGQPQHF
>TRBJ1-6|-|TRBV10-3|13|TRBD1
TGTGCCATCAGCCGGGACAGTTCTTCACCCCTCCACTTT
CAISRDSSSPLHF
>TRBJ2-1|-|TRBV27|14|-
TGTGCCAGCAGTCCCCGGGACACTTACAATGAGCAGTTCTTC
CASSPRDTYNEQFF
>TRBJ2-2|-|TRBV6-2/TRBV6-3|13|-
TGTGCCAGCAGCGAAGTTCGGGGCGGGGAGCTGTTTTTT
CASSEVRGGELFF
>TRBJ1-1|-|TRBV6-5|14|TRBD1
TGTGCCAGCAGTTATGGGACAGTGAACACTGAAGCTTTCTTT
CASSYGTVNTEAFF
>TRBJ1-4|-|TRBV28|16|TRBD1
TGTGCCAGCAGTATTGGGGGACAGGGTTGGGAAGAAAAACTGTTTTTT
CASSIGGQGWEEKLFF
>TRBJ1-1|-|TRBV28|13|-
TGTGCCAGCAGTTTCCCGGTGAACACTGAAGCTTTCTTT
CASSFPVNTEAFF
>TRBJ2-7|-|TRBV10-1|15|-
TGCGCCAGCAGTGAAGGCCTCGGGGACTCCTACGAGCAGTACTTC
CASSEGLGDSYEQYF
>TRBJ2-7|-|TRBV11-2|14|-
TGTGCCAGCAGCTTGCTCTTAAGCGGGTACGAGCAGTACTTC
CASSLLLSGYEQYF
>TRBJ2-1|-|TRBV5-1|19|TRBD2
TGCGCCAGCAGACTAGGACTAGCGGGAGGGCGAGGATTCCACAATGAGCAGTTCTTC
CASRLGLAGGRGFHNEQFF
>TRBJ2-4|once|TRBV4-1|15|TRBD2
TGCGCCAGCAGCCAAGGCTCTAGCGGGCTGGACATTCAGTACTTC
CASSQGSSGLDIQYF
>TRBJ2-3|-|TRBV29-1|12|TRBD1
TGCAGCGGGGATGACAGGGCAGATACGCAGTATTTT
CSGDDRADTQYF
>TRBJ2-2|-|TRBV19|14|-
TGTGCCAGTAGTATTGTTGGAGGGGTCGGGGAGCTGTTTTTT
CASSIVGGVGELFF
>TRBJ2-5|-|TRBV3-1/TRBV3-2|14|TRBD2
TGTGCCAGCAGCCCGGGACTAGAACAAGAGACCCAGTACTTC
CASSPGLEQETQYF
>TRBJ1-1|-|TRBV9|16|TRBD1
TGTGCCAGCAGCGTCCCCCCGACAGGGGAGGTCACTGAAGCTTTCTTT
CASSVPPTGEVTEAFF
>TRBJ2-1|-|TRBV4-2|14|TRBD2
TGTGCCAGCAGCCAGGGTAGCGGGAGGTATGAGCAGTTCTTC
CASSQGSGRYEQFF